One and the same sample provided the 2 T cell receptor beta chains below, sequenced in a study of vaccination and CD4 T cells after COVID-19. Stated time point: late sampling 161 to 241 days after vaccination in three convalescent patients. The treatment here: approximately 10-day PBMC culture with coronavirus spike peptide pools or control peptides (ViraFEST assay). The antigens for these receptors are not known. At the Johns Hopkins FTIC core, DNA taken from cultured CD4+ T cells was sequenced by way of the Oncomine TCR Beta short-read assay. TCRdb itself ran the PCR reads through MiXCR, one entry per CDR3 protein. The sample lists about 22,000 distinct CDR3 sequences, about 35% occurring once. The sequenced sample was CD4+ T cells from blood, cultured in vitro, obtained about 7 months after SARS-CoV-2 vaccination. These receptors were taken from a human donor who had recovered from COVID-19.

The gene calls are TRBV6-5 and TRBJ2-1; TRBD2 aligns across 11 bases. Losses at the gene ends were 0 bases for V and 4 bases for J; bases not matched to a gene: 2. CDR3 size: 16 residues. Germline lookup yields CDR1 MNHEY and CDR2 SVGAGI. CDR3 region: CASSYSGTSGYNEQFF. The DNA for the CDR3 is TGTGCCAGCAGTTACTCAGGGACTAGCGGATACAATGAGCAGTTCTTC.

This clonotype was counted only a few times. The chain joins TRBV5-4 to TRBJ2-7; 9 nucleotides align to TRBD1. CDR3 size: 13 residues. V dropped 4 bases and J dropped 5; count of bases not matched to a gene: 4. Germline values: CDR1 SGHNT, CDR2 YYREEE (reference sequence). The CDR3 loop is CASSPRDRDEQYF. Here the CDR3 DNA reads TGTGCCAGCAGCCCCCGGGACAGGGACGAGCAGTACTTC.